Below are 5 T cell receptor beta chains sequenced from a single sample in a study of blood T cell repertoires in COVID-19. The assay was immunoSEQ multiplex PCR, and TCRdb's table has in-frame clones only and misses some. The sample yields roughly 200,000 clones, 88% seen once. Input material: peripheral blood. Receptors were obtained from a man between 18 and 29 years old with active or convalescent COVID-19.

The table lists this clone with a count of one. This rearrangement joins TRBV9 to TRBJ2-3; TRBD2 aligns across 9 bases. The CDR3 is 17 amino acids. The V gene's germline CDR1 is SGDLS and CDR2 YYNGEE. The J segment lost 5 bases and the V segment lost 0 bases, leaving 10 bases of the junction unmatched. DNA of the CDR3: TGTGCCAGCAGCGTAGGCGGTAGCGGGAGAAGCGTAGATACGCAGTATTTT. It translates to CASSVGGSGRSVDTQYF.

The rearrangement links TRBV19 to TRBJ1-1; tentatively, D is TRBD1 (6 bases). This CDR3 contains 15 residues. CDR1 LNHDA and CDR2 SQIVND come from the germline V gene (reference sequence). Trimming stripped 6 bases from V and 0 bases from J, with 14 bases between. CDR3 loop: CASRPPGQMNTEAFF. As DNA, the CDR3 is TGTGCCAGTAGGCCCCCCGGACAGATGAACACTGAAGCTTTCTTT.

The gene calls are TRBV2 and TRBJ2-2; D remains ambiguous. Between the trimmed V and J ends, which lost 11 bases and 0 bases, there was a span of 19 bases. The CDR3 contains 16 residues. The germline V gene has CDR1 SNHLY and CDR2 FYNNEI. CDR3: CAGSFLGPANTGELFF. The CDR3 DNA is TGTGCCGGATCCTTTCTTGGGCCGGCGAACACCGGGGAGCTGTTTTTT.

This chain joins TRBV11-3 and TRBJ2-7; D is uncertain. Per germline, CDR1 SGHNT and CDR2 YENEEA. With 6 bases removed from V and 2 bases from J, the gap between germline ends came to 11 bases. The CDR3 covers 13 residues. The CDR3 here is CASRPGYPYEQYF. CDR3 nucleotides: TGTGCCAGCAGGCCGGGTTATCCCTACGAGCAGTACTTC.

This chain uses TRBV6-6 with TRBJ1-4; 11 bases line up with TRBD1. Trimming cost V 5 bases and J 3 bases; bases outside gene matches: 5. Germline-derived CDR1 and CDR2 are MNHNY and SVGAGI (reference sequence). This CDR3 has 16 residues. CDR3: CASSGQGAEANEKLFF. CDR3 bases: TGTGCCAGCAGTGGACAGGGGGCCGAGGCTAATGAAAAACTGTTTTTT.